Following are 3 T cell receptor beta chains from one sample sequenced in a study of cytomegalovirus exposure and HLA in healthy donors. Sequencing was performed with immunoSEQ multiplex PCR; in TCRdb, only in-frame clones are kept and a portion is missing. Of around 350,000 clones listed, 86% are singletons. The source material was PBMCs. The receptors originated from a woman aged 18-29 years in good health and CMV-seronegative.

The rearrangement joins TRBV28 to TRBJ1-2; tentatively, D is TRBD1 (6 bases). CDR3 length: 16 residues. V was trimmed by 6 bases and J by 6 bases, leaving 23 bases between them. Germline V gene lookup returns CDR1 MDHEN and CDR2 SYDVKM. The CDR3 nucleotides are TGTGCCAGCAGCCTACCCCCTTTACAGGGAATAGATGGCTACACCTTC. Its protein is CASSLPPLQGIDGYTF.

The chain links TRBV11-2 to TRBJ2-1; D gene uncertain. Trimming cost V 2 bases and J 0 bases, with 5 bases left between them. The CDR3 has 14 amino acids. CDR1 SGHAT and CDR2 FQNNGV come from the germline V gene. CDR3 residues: CASSLLVSYNEQFF. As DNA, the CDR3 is TGTGCCAGCAGCTTACTCGTCTCCTACAATGAGCAGTTCTTC.

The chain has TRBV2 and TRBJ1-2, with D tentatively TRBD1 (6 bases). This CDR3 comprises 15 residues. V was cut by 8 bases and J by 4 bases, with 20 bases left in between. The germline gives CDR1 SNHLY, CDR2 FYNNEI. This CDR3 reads CASPELGGVSYGYTF. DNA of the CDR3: TGTGCCAGCCCCGAGCTTGGGGGCGTTAGCTATGGCTACACCTTC.